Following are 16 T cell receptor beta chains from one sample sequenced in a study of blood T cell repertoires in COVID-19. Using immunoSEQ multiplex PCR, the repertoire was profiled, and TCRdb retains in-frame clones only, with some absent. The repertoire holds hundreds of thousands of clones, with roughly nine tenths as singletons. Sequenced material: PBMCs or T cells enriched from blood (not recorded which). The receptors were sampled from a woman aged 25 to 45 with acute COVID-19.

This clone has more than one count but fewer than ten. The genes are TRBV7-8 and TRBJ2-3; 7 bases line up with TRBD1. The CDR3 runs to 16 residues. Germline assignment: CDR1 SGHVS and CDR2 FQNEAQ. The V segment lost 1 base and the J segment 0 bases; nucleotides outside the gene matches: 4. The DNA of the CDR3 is TGTGCCAGCAGCTTAGGGCAGGGGGAAAGCACAGATACGCAGTATTTT. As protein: CASSLGQGESTDTQYF.

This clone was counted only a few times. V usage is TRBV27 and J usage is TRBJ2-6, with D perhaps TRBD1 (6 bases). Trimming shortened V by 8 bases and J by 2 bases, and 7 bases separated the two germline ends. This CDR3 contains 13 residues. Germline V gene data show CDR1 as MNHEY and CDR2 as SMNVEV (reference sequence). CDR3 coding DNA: TGTGCCAGCGCAGGGGCTGGGGCCAACGTCCTGACTTTC. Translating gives CASAGAGANVLTF.

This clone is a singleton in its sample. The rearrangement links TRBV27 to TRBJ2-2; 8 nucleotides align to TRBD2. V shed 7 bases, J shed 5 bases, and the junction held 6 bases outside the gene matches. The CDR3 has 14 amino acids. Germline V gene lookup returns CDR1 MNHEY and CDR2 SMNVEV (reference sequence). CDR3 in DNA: TGTGCCAGCAACGGGGCTAGCGGGACCGGGGAGCTGTTTTTT. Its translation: CASNGASGTGELFF.

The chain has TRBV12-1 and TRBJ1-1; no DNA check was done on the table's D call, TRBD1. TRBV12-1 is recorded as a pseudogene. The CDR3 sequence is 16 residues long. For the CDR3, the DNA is TGTGCCAGCAGCTTTTGTCTCGACAGGAGGAACACTGAAGCTTTCTTT. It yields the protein CASSFCLDRRNTEAFF.

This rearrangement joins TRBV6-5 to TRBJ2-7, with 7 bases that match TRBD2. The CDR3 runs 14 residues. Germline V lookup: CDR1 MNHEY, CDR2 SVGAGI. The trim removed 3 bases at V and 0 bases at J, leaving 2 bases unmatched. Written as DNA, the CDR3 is TGTGCCAGCAGTTATGGGACTAACTCCTACGAGCAGTACTTC. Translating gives CASSYGTNSYEQYF.

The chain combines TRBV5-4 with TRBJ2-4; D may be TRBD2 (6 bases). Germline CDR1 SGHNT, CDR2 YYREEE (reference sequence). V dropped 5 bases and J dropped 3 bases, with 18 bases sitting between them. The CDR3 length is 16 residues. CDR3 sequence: CASSNRWEEGKNIQYF. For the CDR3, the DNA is TGTGCCAGCAGTAATAGGTGGGAGGAGGGCAAAAACATTCAGTACTTC.

CDR3 sequence reads: CAISPDSSYEQYF. The CDR3 region has the DNA TGTGCCATCAGCCCGGACTCGTCCTACGAGCAGTACTTC. This chain links TRBV10-3 with TRBJ2-7; TRBD2 might be the D (5 bases). This CDR3 is built from 13 residues. V shed 6 bases and J shed 1 base, with 10 bases lying between them. From germline, CDR1 is ENHRY and CDR2 SYGVKD.

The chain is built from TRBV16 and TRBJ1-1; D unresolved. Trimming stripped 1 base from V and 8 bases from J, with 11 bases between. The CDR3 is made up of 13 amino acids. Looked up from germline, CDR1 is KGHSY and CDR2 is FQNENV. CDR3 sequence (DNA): TGTGCCAGCAGCCAATTCGGGGATTCCGAAGCTTTCTTT. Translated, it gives CASSQFGDSEAFF.

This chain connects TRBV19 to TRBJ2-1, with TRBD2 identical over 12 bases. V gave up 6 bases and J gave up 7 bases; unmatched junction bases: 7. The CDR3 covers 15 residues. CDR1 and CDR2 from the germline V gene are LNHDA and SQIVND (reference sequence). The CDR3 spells CASRSLAGGLNEQFF. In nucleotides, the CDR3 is TGTGCCAGTAGGTCCCTAGCGGGGGGGCTAAATGAGCAGTTCTTC. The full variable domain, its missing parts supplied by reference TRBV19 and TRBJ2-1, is DGGITQSPKYLFRKEGQNVTLSCEQNLNHDAMYWYRQDPGQGLRLIYYSQIVNDFQKGDIAEGYSVSREKKESFPLTVTSAQKNPTAFYLCASRSLAGGLNEQFFGPGTRLTVL.

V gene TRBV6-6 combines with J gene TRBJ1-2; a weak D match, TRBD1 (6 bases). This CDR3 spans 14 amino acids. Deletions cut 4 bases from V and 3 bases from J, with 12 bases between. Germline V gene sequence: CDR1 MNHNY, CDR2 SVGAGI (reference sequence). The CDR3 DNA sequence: TGTGCCAGCAGTTTCACACAGGGCCACTATGGCTACACCTTC. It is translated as CASSFTQGHYGYTF.

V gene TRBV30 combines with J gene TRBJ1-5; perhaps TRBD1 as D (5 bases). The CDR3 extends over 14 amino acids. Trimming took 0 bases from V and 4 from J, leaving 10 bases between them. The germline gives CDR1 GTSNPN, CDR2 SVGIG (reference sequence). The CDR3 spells CAWSVQQGNQPQHF. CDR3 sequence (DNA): TGTGCCTGGAGTGTACAGCAGGGTAATCAGCCCCAGCATTTT.

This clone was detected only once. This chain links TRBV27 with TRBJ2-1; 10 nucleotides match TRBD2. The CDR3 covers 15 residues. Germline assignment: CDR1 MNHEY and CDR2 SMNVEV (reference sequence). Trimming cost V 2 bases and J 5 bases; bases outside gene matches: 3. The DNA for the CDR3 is TGTGCCAGCAGTTTAAGCGGGGGGGGAGACAATGAGCAGTTCTTC. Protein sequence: CASSLSGGGDNEQFF.

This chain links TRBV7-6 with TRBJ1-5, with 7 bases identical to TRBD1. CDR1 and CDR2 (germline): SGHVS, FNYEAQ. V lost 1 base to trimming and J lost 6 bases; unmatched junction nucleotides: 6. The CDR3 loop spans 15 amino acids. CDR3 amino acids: CASSLGARTGQPQHF. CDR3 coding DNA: TGTGCCAGCAGCTTAGGGGCTAGGACAGGTCAGCCCCAGCATTTT.

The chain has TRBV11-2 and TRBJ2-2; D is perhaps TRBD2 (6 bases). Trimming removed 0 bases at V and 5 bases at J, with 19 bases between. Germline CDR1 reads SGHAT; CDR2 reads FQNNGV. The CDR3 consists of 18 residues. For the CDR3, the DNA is TGTGCCAGCAGCTTAGATCGGGAGACAGCCTGGGGAACCGGGGAGCTGTTTTTT. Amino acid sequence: CASSLDRETAWGTGELFF.

The CDR3 sequence is CSAGEGELFF. DNA of the CDR3: TGCAGCGCCGGGGAAGGGGAGCTGTTTTTT. This chain connects TRBV29-1 to TRBJ2-2; possible D gene TRBD2, 5 bases. V was shortened by 7 bases and J by 8 bases, with 8 bases between the two germline ends. CDR1 and CDR2 from the germline V gene are SQVTM and ANQGSEA. CDR3 length: 10 residues.

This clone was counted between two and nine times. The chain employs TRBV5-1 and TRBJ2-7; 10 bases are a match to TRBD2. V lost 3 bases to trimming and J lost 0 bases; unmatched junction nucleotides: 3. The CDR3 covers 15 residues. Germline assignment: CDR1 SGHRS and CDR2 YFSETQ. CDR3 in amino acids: CASSSLAGVSYEQYF. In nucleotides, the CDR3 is TGCGCCAGCAGCTCTCTAGCGGGGGTCTCCTACGAGCAGTACTTC.